A selection of T cell receptor beta chains follows, all from one sample in a study of T cells after yellow fever vaccination. TCRdb re-called the 5' RACE reads with MiXCR, one entry per CDR3 protein. The data hold just under 600,000 distinct CDR3 sequences, with approximately 12% observed a single time. Sequencing used PBMCs, obtained on the day of the yellow fever booster vaccination. All receptors come from a man aged 25 to 40 who received the YFV17D yellow fever vaccine. Each CDR3 is given with its conserved first and last residue. D genes are given only for firm matches. Size is stated for part of the rows, as once, few or many counts, or as a class when the clone is expanded.

v_call,j_call,d_call,clone_size,cdr3_nt,cdr3_aa
TRBV7-2,TRBJ1-4,-,-,TGTGCCAGCAGCCCTGACAGGTTCAATGAAAAACTGTTTTTT,CASSPDRFNEKLFF
TRBV29-1,TRBJ2-7,TRBD2,few,TGCAGCGCCTCGGGACTAGCGGGCTACGAGCAGTACTTC,CSASGLAGYEQYF
TRBV12-3/TRBV12-4,TRBJ2-3,-,-,TGTGCCAGCAGTTTTGGCGGGACGAACACAGATACGCAGTATTTT,CASSFGGTNTDTQYF
TRBV18,TRBJ2-1,-,few,TGTGCCAGCTCCCCAATTAGCGTCTCCTACAATGAGCAGTTCTTC,CASSPISVSYNEQFF
TRBV18,TRBJ2-1,-,-,TGTGCCAGCTCACCGGAAGTCTACAATGAGCAGTTCTTC,CASSPEVYNEQFF
TRBV5-1,TRBJ1-6,-,few,TGCGCCAGCAGCTTGAAGGCGACAGGAGCTACTAATTCACCCCTCCACTTT,CASSLKATGATNSPLHF
TRBV19,TRBJ2-5,-,-,TGTGCCAGTAGTATCCGGCGGGGGCCGGCCCAGTACTTC,CASSIRRGPAQYF
TRBV28,TRBJ1-4,-,-,TGTGCCAGCAGTTCAGGCGGGGTCGATGAAAAACTGTTTTTT,CASSSGGVDEKLFF
TRBV7-2,TRBJ2-1,-,-,TGTACCACCCAAGGTGCCGCCGCCTACAATGAGCAGTTCTTC,CTTQGAAAYNEQFF
TRBV4-3,TRBJ2-1,TRBD2,few,TGCGCCAGCAGCCAGCCCGGACTAGCGGGAGGGATTGAGCAGTTCTTC,CASSQPGLAGGIEQFF
TRBV4-1,TRBJ1-2,TRBD1,-,TGCGCCAGCAGCCAAGAGTGGGGCAGGGGGAAAGCACCGAGAGGCTACACCTTC,CASSQEWGRGKAPRGYTF
TRBV5-1,TRBJ2-7,-,few,TGCGCCAGCAGCTCGCGAGTAGCGGAGGGGGAGCAGTACTTC,CASSSRVAEGEQYF
TRBV19,TRBJ2-5,TRBD2,few,TGTGCCAGCACCCGGACGGGACTAGCGCTGGAGACCCAGTACTTC,CASTRTGLALETQYF
TRBV2,TRBJ1-5,TRBD1,-,TGTGCCAGCAGTGGACAGGGGATCTTCGGGCAGCCCCAGCATTTT,CASSGQGIFGQPQHF
TRBV18,TRBJ2-3,-,few,TGTGCCAGCTCACCACTGCATAACACAGATACGCAGTATTTT,CASSPLHNTDTQYF
TRBV20-1,TRBJ2-1,-,-,TGCAGTGCCCTTTTGGTAGGCTACTCCTACAATGAGCAGTTCTTC,CSALLVGYSYNEQFF
TRBV5-1,TRBJ2-5,TRBD1,many,TGTGCCAGCAGCTTAGGGGACAGCCAAGAGACCCAGTACTTC,CASSLGDSQETQYF
TRBV27,TRBJ2-2,-,-,TGTGCCAGCAGCTTAATGGGGTCCGGGGAGCTGTTTTTT,CASSLMGSGELFF
TRBV6-2/TRBV6-3,TRBJ2-5,TRBD2,-,TGTGCCAGCAGCCTCCCAGACAGCGGGAGCGGAGAGACCCAGTACTTC,CASSLPDSGSGETQYF
TRBV7-2,TRBJ2-7,-,few,TGTGCCAGCAGCTCACGTACAGGGAAGGGAGAGCAGTACTTC,CASSSRTGKGEQYF
TRBV20-1,TRBJ1-4,-,few,TGCAGTGCTAGTTTCCGCGGGGTTGGGGAAAAACTGTTTTTT,CSASFRGVGEKLFF
TRBV9,TRBJ2-7,TRBD2,many,TGTGCCAGCAGCGTAGCTGGCCTAGCGGAACCCTACGAGCAGTACTTC,CASSVAGLAEPYEQYF
TRBV6-2/TRBV6-3,TRBJ1-2,-,-,TGTGCTGCGAGATCGGTGGGATATGGCTACACCTTC,CAARSVGYGYTF
TRBV7-9,TRBJ2-5,TRBD2,many,TGTGCCAGCAGCCGGACTAGCGGGAGTCGGACGCACGAGACCCAGTACTTC,CASSRTSGSRTHETQYF
TRBV28,TRBJ2-3,-,-,TGTGCCAGCAACTCAGGGGCAGATACGCAGTATTTT,CASNSGADTQYF
TRBV7-2,TRBJ2-7,TRBD1,many,TGTGCCAGCAGCTCCAACAGGGGGCCCTACGAGCAGTACTTC,CASSSNRGPYEQYF
TRBV12-3/TRBV12-4,TRBJ1-5,-,-,TGTGCCAGCAGTCCCCGGGAGGCTGGGGGTCAGCCCCAGCATTTT,CASSPREAGGQPQHF
TRBV9,TRBJ2-1,TRBD2,-,TGTGCCAGCACCCCAGGGGGACTAGCGGGACGGGGTGAGCAGTTCTTC,CASTPGGLAGRGEQFF
TRBV7-2,TRBJ1-2,-,-,TGTGCCAGCGCCCTTAGTGGGGCTACAGGCGGCTATGGCTACACCTTC,CASALSGATGGYGYTF
TRBV13,TRBJ2-7,TRBD1,few,TGTGCCAGCAGCGTTGGACAGGGGGCAGGATACGAGCAGTACTTC,CASSVGQGAGYEQYF
TRBV7-2,TRBJ2-3,-,-,TGTGCCAGCAGCTTATCAGCGGCCGGAGATACGCAGTATTTT,CASSLSAAGDTQYF
TRBV27,TRBJ2-1,TRBD2,many,TGTGCCAGCAGCCTGGGACTAGCGCTTGAGCAGTTCTTC,CASSLGLALEQFF
TRBV15,TRBJ2-1,-,medium-sized,TGTGCCACCAGCAGAGATGCGGGCGCCTACAATGAGCAGTTCTTC,CATSRDAGAYNEQFF
TRBV23-1,TRBJ2-7,TRBD1,-,TGCGCCAGGGTATGTCTGGGACAGGAGTCCTACGAGCAGTACTTC,CARVCLGQESYEQYF
TRBV4-3,TRBJ2-5,-,-,TGCGCCAGCACCCAGGACGTTGGGGGGTGGGAGACCCAGTACTTC,CASTQDVGGWETQYF
TRBV7-2,TRBJ2-7,TRBD1,-,TGTGCCAGCAGCCCGGACAGGGCCTCCTCCTACGAGCAGTACTTC,CASSPDRASSYEQYF
TRBV5-1,TRBJ2-3,-,few,TGCGCCAGCAGCTTGGCCTCCCAAGGGGTTGATACGCAGTATTTT,CASSLASQGVDTQYF
TRBV11-2,TRBJ2-5,-,-,TGTGCCACCTCCCGGGACACGAGGCCCCAGTACTTC,CATSRDTRPQYF
TRBV7-2,TRBJ1-2,TRBD1,many,TGTGCCAGCAGCTTAGGGCAGGGGGACTATTATGGCTACACCTTC,CASSLGQGDYYGYTF
TRBV30,TRBJ2-7,-,-,TGTGCCTGGAGGGAGACAGGTTCTTACGAGCAGTACTTC,CAWRETGSYEQYF
TRBV29-1,TRBJ2-5,-,-,TGCAGCGTTACGCCGCAAGAGACCCAGTACTTC,CSVTPQETQYF
TRBV20-1,TRBJ2-4,-,few,TGCAGTGCTAAAGGCCGCTCGGACATTCAGTACTTC,CSAKGRSDIQYF
TRBV6-2/TRBV6-3,TRBJ2-3,-,few,TGTGCCAGCGGTATTGTAGATACGCAGTATTTT,CASGIVDTQYF
TRBV19,TRBJ2-7,-,few,TGTGCCAGTAGTATAGCGTTCTCGGGAGCGATCTCCTACGAGCAGTACTTC,CASSIAFSGAISYEQYF
TRBV11-2,TRBJ2-7,-,few,TGTGCCAGCAGCCCGGACAGTCTCCTTGACTACGAGCAGTACTTC,CASSPDSLLDYEQYF
TRBV5-4,TRBJ2-3,-,many,TGTGCCAGCAGCAACACACAAGGAGATACGCAGTATTTT,CASSNTQGDTQYF
TRBV20-1,TRBJ1-5,TRBD1,few,TGCAGTGCTAGCCAGGGGCGGACAGGGGGTCAGCCCCAGCATTTT,CSASQGRTGGQPQHF
TRBV6-5,TRBJ1-1,-,-,TGTGCCAGCGCGGCACATAACCCTGAAGCTTTCTTT,CASAAHNPEAFF
TRBV18,TRBJ1-2,-,-,TGTGCCAGCTCACCACAGCCCGGGGGCCATGGCTACACCTTC,CASSPQPGGHGYTF
TRBV7-9,TRBJ2-1,TRBD2,few,TGTGCCAGCAGCCCCGTAGCGGGAGGGCCGGTTGAGCAGTTCTTC,CASSPVAGGPVEQFF
TRBV18,TRBJ2-1,TRBD2,few,TGTGCCAGCTCACCAATGGCTAGCGGGAGCAATGAGCAGTTCTTC,CASSPMASGSNEQFF
TRBV7-2,TRBJ2-3,-,many,TGTGCCAGCAGCCGACAGGTCACAGATACGCAGTATTTT,CASSRQVTDTQYF
TRBV7-7,TRBJ1-4,-,few,TGTGCTAGCAGCTCTACCGACGGAATAAATGAAAAACTGTTTTTT,CASSSTDGINEKLFF